This TCR beta chain was recovered during a study of CD8+ T cells in alopecia areata. The CDR3 has 16 residues. The V gene's germline CDR1 is PRHDT and CDR2 FYEKMQ (reference sequence). The V gene end was trimmed by 4 bases and the J gene end by 2 bases; junction bases not matched to a gene: 9. Peripheral blood and lesional scalp punch biopsies were taken from alopecia areata patients. RNA extraction and reverse transcription yielded cDNA as sequencing template. Clones were sequenced by immunoSEQ multiplex PCR, and TCRdb holds only the in-frame ones, with some missing. In the table there are 90,000 to 130,000 clones, approximately 50% of which are singletons.

Sample: NKG2D-low CD8+ T cells sorted from blood. The clonotype was recovered from a human donor with alopecia areata. The rearrangement joins TRBV13 to TRBJ2-3; 7 nucleotides align to TRBD1. The CDR3 is CASSSQGQHLTDTQYF. The CDR3 coding sequence is TGTGCCAGCAGCTCCCAGGGACAGCACCTCACAGATACGCAGTATTTT.